This TCR beta chain was identified in a study of blood T cell repertoires in COVID-19. Study overall: COVID-19 samples collected from the United States, Italy and Spain covered acute and convalescent phases.

Those enrolled in Seattle joined during active infection and were followed longitudinally afterward. In the original workflow: The authors estimated nucleated cell counts from reference gene primer amplification. Libraries were prepared by immunoSEQ multiplex PCR; TCRdb keeps only in-frame clonotypes and omits some of them. The DNA gave D and trimming, while V, J and clone size come from that table. The sample holds some 190,000 clones; 84% are singletons and the top ten take roughly 7%. Trimming removed 6 bases from V and 4 bases from J; junction bases left unmatched: 7. Germline CDR1 is KGHSH and CDR2 is LQKENI. CDR3 length equals 14 residues.

The chain joins TRBV18 to TRBJ1-2, with 8 bases matching TRBD1. Sequences were obtained from peripheral blood. The source is a woman aged 80 or older with COVID-19, enrolled during active disease. The CDR3 nucleotides read TGTGCCAGCTCTCTCGGACAGGGTGGCTATGGCTACACCTTC. Protein sequence: CASSLGQGGYGYTF.